The text below deals with one T cell receptor (beta chain). The antigen it binds to is not known. Qualities for individual bases were not recorded, and no much larger clone is one base off. Participants in the prospective study were enrolled through a virtual design, were aged about 18 to 100 years, and lived in 24 United States geographic areas. To assign participants to cohorts, the prospective study relied on clinical history that participants themselves reported in a screening survey and a study questionnaire. A participant counted as exposed if, within 2 weeks of entering the study, that participant had been in contact with someone who had a PCR-confirmed or clinician-diagnosed COVID-19 case. In the prospective study, mobile phlebotomists collected whole blood, serum and a nasopharyngeal or oropharyngeal swab from each participant. Additional blood draws and questionnaires over an approximately 2-month period could optionally be provided by prospective study participants. Before DNA extraction, blood samples from the prospective study were shipped at room temperature or frozen.

This record comes from a study of blood T cell repertoires in COVID-19 (dated by TCRdb to the early 2020s). Study-level background: Samples covering the acute and convalescent phases of COVID-19 were provided by collaborators in the United States, Italy and Spain. The sample metadata nearly always contained a de-identified subject ID, COVID-19 status, age in years and sex. Where HLA class I and class II types were available, the types were taken from metadata supplied by the sample provider, not from assay-based typing. The prospective study material was composed of cDNA or gDNA derived from T cells, B-cell-depleted T cells, or PBMCs. Samples came from the ongoing ImmuneRACE study (first 160 participants) plus 1,254 subjects from 6 global collaborators. The repertoires were made available in a free public database intended to serve as a resource for research on the immune response to SARS-CoV-2. The dataset comprised deeply sampled blood TCRbeta repertoires from subjects exposed to, actively infected with, or recovered from COVID-19.

TCRbeta CDR3 regions were amplified from genomic DNA by means of the immunoSEQ Assay, a bias-controlled multiplex PCR. Processing in the source paper ran as follows. Within the assay, amplification of reference gene primers was used to estimate how many nucleated cells each sample contained. Sequence reads were collapsed and filtered to measure the absolute abundance of every unique TCRbeta CDR3 rearrangement. For each sample, productive Simpson clonality was calculated by taking the square root of Simpson's diversity index across productive rearrangements. TCRdb's version of the immuneACCESS table is confined to in-frame rearrangements and falls short of the full clone set. An unresolved V gene accounts for under half of the shortfall where checked; the remainder is of unknown origin. V, J and clone size reflect that table, while D and trimming were determined from the DNA. The sample has some 300,000 clones on record, around 92% of them singletons. The ten largest make up 2.9% of the sample.

Counted from cysteine to phenylalanine, this CDR3 has 17 amino acids. The CDR3 DNA has 51 bases and is translated from base 1. V drops 7 bases and J drops 0 bases, leaving 18 bases in between. CDR1 SEHNR and CDR2 FQNEAQ are derived from the germline V gene (reference sequence). Broad study findings and their caveats: The amount of clinical and demographic metadata varied by source and participant and was provided uncurated.

Sequencing was done on a sample of PBMCs or T cells enriched from blood (not recorded which). This chain is built from TRBV7-9 and TRBJ2-2; a weak D assignment points to TRBD1 (6 bases agree). The source of this sequence is a woman aged 45-59 years who had been exposed to COVID-19. CDR3 region: CASTHRANDANTGELFF. The nucleotides read TGTGCCAGCACCCACAGGGCAAACGACGCGAACACCGGGGAGCTGTTTTTT.